This T cell receptor (beta chain) was found in a study of beta chain features in type 1 diabetes. Study-wide points: Type 1 diabetes patients showed a moderate but significant shortening of TCRB CDR3s in all four CD4+ subsets.

This clone has only a few counts. Its specificity is not known. The same CDR3 is also encoded by other DNA sequences in this sample. cDNA synthesis used the whole RNA isolate, giving expressed TCRB sequences. Produced via immunoSEQ multiplex PCR; TCRdb's table is partial and in-frame only. This sample has hundreds of thousands of clones, with around 15% found just once. V lost 4 bases and J 1 base, leaving 7 bases between the germline ends. This CDR3 spans 13 amino acids. Germline V CDR1 and CDR2: MGHRA, YSYEKL. Sequencing used naive CD4+ T cells from blood. The clonotype was recovered from a man aged 18 to 35 with type 1 diabetes. The rearrangement uses TRBV4-1 and TRBJ1-1; D uncertain. CDR3 nucleotides: TGCGCCAGCAGCCTTGAGGGGAACACTGAAGCTTTCTTT. Encoded protein: CASSLEGNTEAFF.